This is a list of T cell receptor beta chains from one sample in a study of blood T cell repertoires in COVID-19. Assay: immunoSEQ multiplex PCR; the TCRdb copy retains only in-frame clones and omits some. The repertoire consists of some 320,000 clones, with 75% to 85% occurring once and the leading ten covering approximately 7.5%. The sample taken for sequencing was peripheral blood. These receptors all stem from a human donor in a cohort sampled during active COVID-19. CDR3s include the opening cysteine and the closing phenylalanine or tryptophan. The order of the fields is V gene, clone size, D gene, J gene, CDR3 protein, CDR3 DNA. The D gene is left open where the match is weak. Clone size is stated in some rows and not others, as once, few, many or a class when expanded.

V gene: TRBV10-3; clone size: NA; D gene: NA; J gene: TRBJ2-7; CDR3 protein: CAISESGGEQYF; CDR3 DNA: TGTGCCATCAGTGAGTCGGGAGGCGAGCAGTACTTC
V gene: TRBV2; clone size: NA; D gene: NA; J gene: TRBJ1-1; CDR3 protein: CASSIQVGSGEHTEAFF; CDR3 DNA: TGTGCCAGCAGTATCCAGGTGGGGTCAGGGGAGCACACTGAAGCTTTCTTT
V gene: TRBV10-3; clone size: NA; D gene: TRBD1; J gene: TRBJ1-4; CDR3 protein: CAISFTGDATNEKLFF; CDR3 DNA: TGTGCCATCAGTTTTACAGGGGATGCAACTAATGAAAAACTGTTTTTT
V gene: TRBV25-1; clone size: NA; D gene: TRBD1; J gene: TRBJ2-1; CDR3 protein: CASSLGQNEQFF; CDR3 DNA: TGTGCCAGCAGTTTGGGACAGAATGAGCAGTTCTTC
V gene: TRBV5-6; clone size: NA; D gene: TRBD1; J gene: TRBJ1-1; CDR3 protein: CASSFTDWDRVGTEAFF; CDR3 DNA: TGTGCCAGCAGCTTTACGGACTGGGACAGGGTAGGCACTGAAGCTTTCTTT
V gene: TRBV5-1; clone size: NA; D gene: NA; J gene: TRBJ1-6; CDR3 protein: CASSLSQGSYNSPLHF; CDR3 DNA: TGCGCCAGCAGCTTGAGTCAGGGTTCCTATAATTCACCCCTCCACTTT
V gene: TRBV3-1/TRBV3-2; clone size: NA; D gene: NA; J gene: TRBJ2-7; CDR3 protein: CASSHAGTASYEQYF; CDR3 DNA: TGTGCCAGCAGCCATGCGGGGACAGCCTCCTACGAGCAGTACTTC
V gene: TRBV30; clone size: NA; D gene: NA; J gene: TRBJ1-3; CDR3 protein: CAWSGWLPSGNTIYF; CDR3 DNA: TGTGCCTGGAGTGGCTGGCTTCCATCTGGAAACACCATATATTTT
V gene: TRBV11-3; clone size: NA; D gene: TRBD2; J gene: TRBJ2-3; CDR3 protein: CASSPRPSGGTDTQYF; CDR3 DNA: TGTGCCAGCAGCCCCCGTCCTAGCGGGGGGACAGATACGCAGTATTTT
V gene: TRBV5-1; clone size: NA; D gene: NA; J gene: TRBJ2-3; CDR3 protein: CASSLVTGLADTQYF; CDR3 DNA: TGCGCCAGCAGCTTGGTTACGGGTTTAGCGGATACGCAGTATTTT
V gene: TRBV5-5; clone size: few; D gene: TRBD1; J gene: TRBJ1-5; CDR3 protein: CASSLGAPDRAGQPQHF; CDR3 DNA: TGTGCCAGCAGCTTGGGGGCCCCGGACAGGGCCGGGCAGCCCCAGCATTTT
V gene: TRBV4-1; clone size: NA; D gene: NA; J gene: TRBJ1-2; CDR3 protein: CASSQVLGWYTF; CDR3 DNA: TGCGCCAGCAGCCAAGTATTGGGCTGGTACACCTTC
V gene: TRBV2; clone size: few; D gene: TRBD1; J gene: TRBJ2-7; CDR3 protein: CASSDRGQGHEQYF; CDR3 DNA: TGTGCCAGCAGTGATAGGGGACAGGGACACGAGCAGTACTTC
V gene: TRBV12-3/TRBV12-4; clone size: NA; D gene: NA; J gene: TRBJ2-1; CDR3 protein: CASSLGLKKQFF; CDR3 DNA: TGTGCCAGCAGTTTAGGACTAAAGAAGCAGTTCTTC
V gene: TRBV5-8; clone size: once; D gene: NA; J gene: TRBJ1-2; CDR3 protein: CASSNEAYGYTF; CDR3 DNA: TGTGCCAGCAGTAATGAGGCTTATGGCTACACCTTC
V gene: TRBV5-6; clone size: NA; D gene: NA; J gene: TRBJ1-3; CDR3 protein: CASSTNNRDTIYF; CDR3 DNA: TGTGCCAGCAGCACAAACAACCGGGACACCATATATTTT
V gene: TRBV5-6; clone size: NA; D gene: TRBD1; J gene: TRBJ1-5; CDR3 protein: CASSSTGLDQPQHF; CDR3 DNA: TGTGCCAGCAGCTCGACAGGGCTCGATCAGCCCCAGCATTTT
V gene: TRBV7-9; clone size: NA; D gene: TRBD1; J gene: TRBJ1-2; CDR3 protein: CASSPRQGTYGYTF; CDR3 DNA: TGTGCCAGCAGCCCGAGACAGGGGACCTATGGCTACACCTTC
V gene: TRBV10-3; clone size: NA; D gene: NA; J gene: TRBJ1-1; CDR3 protein: CAISADTEAFF; CDR3 DNA: TGTGCCATCAGTGCCGACACTGAAGCTTTCTTT
V gene: TRBV30; clone size: NA; D gene: NA; J gene: TRBJ1-1; CDR3 protein: CAWIGGLYSLNTEAFF; CDR3 DNA: TGTGCCTGGATTGGGGGACTCTACTCCCTGAACACTGAAGCTTTCTTT
V gene: TRBV30; clone size: once; D gene: TRBD1; J gene: TRBJ2-3; CDR3 protein: CAWSGQGSTDTQYF; CDR3 DNA: TGTGCCTGGAGTGGACAGGGATCCACAGATACGCAGTATTTT
V gene: TRBV24-1; clone size: NA; D gene: NA; J gene: TRBJ1-5; CDR3 protein: CATSDSRGGQNQPQHF; CDR3 DNA: TGTGCCACCAGTGATTCCCGGGGCGGACAGAATCAGCCCCAGCATTTT
V gene: TRBV27; clone size: NA; D gene: TRBD2; J gene: TRBJ2-1; CDR3 protein: CASRAPGAGKYNEQFF; CDR3 DNA: TGTGCCAGCCGGGCCCCGGGAGCGGGGAAATACAATGAGCAGTTCTTC
V gene: TRBV29-1; clone size: NA; D gene: TRBD2; J gene: TRBJ2-7; CDR3 protein: CSVVGAGVSEQYF; CDR3 DNA: TGCAGCGTTGTAGGAGCGGGGGTGAGCGAGCAGTACTTC
V gene: TRBV5-6; clone size: NA; D gene: NA; J gene: TRBJ1-4; CDR3 protein: CASSLDQINEKLFF; CDR3 DNA: TGTGCCAGCAGCTTGGACCAGATTAATGAAAAACTGTTTTTT
V gene: TRBV6-5; clone size: once; D gene: TRBD1; J gene: TRBJ2-1; CDR3 protein: CASSYSRDRGPGEQFF; CDR3 DNA: TGTGCCAGCAGTTACTCTCGGGACAGGGGTCCGGGTGAGCAGTTCTTC
V gene: TRBV5-8; clone size: NA; D gene: NA; J gene: TRBJ1-3; CDR3 protein: CASSLAGFGNTIYF; CDR3 DNA: TGTGCCAGCAGCTTGGCAGGGTTTGGAAACACCATATATTTT
V gene: TRBV9; clone size: NA; D gene: TRBD1; J gene: TRBJ1-1; CDR3 protein: CASSDGQGRTYTEAFF; CDR3 DNA: TGTGCCAGCAGCGATGGACAGGGCCGAACCTACACTGAAGCTTTCTTT
V gene: TRBV27; clone size: NA; D gene: TRBD2; J gene: TRBJ2-7; CDR3 protein: CASKRGVGAYEQYF; CDR3 DNA: TGTGCCAGCAAGCGGGGGGTAGGGGCCTACGAGCAGTACTTC
V gene: TRBV10-2; clone size: NA; D gene: TRBD1; J gene: TRBJ1-1; CDR3 protein: CASDAGTGNTEAFF; CDR3 DNA: TGCGCCAGCGATGCCGGGACAGGAAACACTGAAGCTTTCTTT
V gene: TRBV15; clone size: NA; D gene: TRBD2; J gene: TRBJ2-7; CDR3 protein: CATSRDEMSGGSYEQYF; CDR3 DNA: TGTGCCACCAGCAGAGATGAAATGAGCGGGGGGTCCTACGAGCAGTACTTC